This TCR beta chain was documented in a study of T cell responses to AZD1222 COVID-19 vaccine. Assay used: immunoSEQ multiplex PCR; TCRdb lists only in-frame clones, some missing. The sample has tens of thousands of clones; 85% to 95% are singletons. V gave up 3 bases and J gave up 1 base; unmatched junction bases: 4. In germline, CDR1 is SGDLS, CDR2 YYNGEE. The CDR3 runs 16 residues. A remark on this clone: What it binds is not known.

Points from the study as a whole: Donor demographics were predominantly white British with a female majority; clonal diversity may be underestimated. Spike-wide vaccine-associated CD4 TCRs dominated at 160-218 and 743-854.

This chain connects TRBV9 to TRBJ2-5; 12 nucleotides line up with TRBD2. The origin of this receptor is an adult in good health. Sequencing was performed on peripheral blood, taken on day 0 of AZD1222 vaccination. The CDR3 sequence: CASSAGLAGRQETQYF. The CDR3 DNA sequence: TGTGCCAGCAGCGCCGGACTAGCGGGGCGCCAAGAGACCCAGTACTTC.